One sample yielded the 12 T cell receptor beta chains listed below, sequenced in a study of PD-1 blockade in classical Hodgkin lymphoma. Time point in this sample: cycle 4 day 1 (C4D1), after six to seven weeks of nivolumab. After autologous stem cell transplantation all patients relapsed, and prior brentuximab vedotin exposure differed between cohorts. Sequenced by immunoSEQ multiplex PCR; TCRdb stores in-frame clones only, minus some. The sample holds around 46,000 clones, 85% to 90% seen once. The sample here was peripheral blood mononuclear cells (PBMCs), taken before the fourth cycle of nivolumab. These receptor sequences come from a human donor with classical Hodgkin lymphoma.

Comment on this clone: At one end the junction does not follow the germline gene, possibly because of a read error. The gene calls are TRBV7-9 and TRBJ2-4, with 7 nucleotides matching TRBD1. The CDR3 sequence is 18 residues long. Germline V lookup: CDR1 SEHNR, CDR2 FQNEAQ (reference sequence). CDR3 DNA: TGTGCCAGCAACTTAGACGTAGACAGGGATTTAACCAAAAACATTCAGTACTTC. This encodes CASNLDVDRDLTKNIQYF.

The chain has TRBV5-6 and TRBJ1-2; D is unclear. This CDR3 spans 15 amino acids. From germline, CDR1 is SGHDT and CDR2 YYEEEE. Trimming stripped 1 base from V and 8 bases from J, with 18 bases between. CDR3 amino acids: CASSLHSGQVGGYTF. In DNA form, the CDR3 reads TGTGCCAGCAGCTTGCACTCAGGTCAGGTCGGCGGCTACACCTTC.

The chain uses TRBV9 and TRBJ1-1; 8 bases are shared with TRBD1. The CDR3 sequence is 13 residues long. Germline V CDR1 and CDR2: SGDLS, YYNGEE. Germline trimming cut 5 bases from V and 5 bases from J; bases unmatched to any gene: 5. CDR3 coding DNA: TGTGCCAGCAGAGAACAGGGGGGTACTGAAGCTTTCTTT. This encodes CASREQGGTEAFF.

The rearrangement joins TRBV19 to TRBJ2-1; 8 bases fit TRBD2. This CDR3 region has 15 residues. CDR1 and CDR2 (germline): LNHDA, SQIVND (reference sequence). Trimming cost V 1 base and J 5 bases; bases outside gene matches: 4. CDR3 nucleotide sequence: TGTGCCAGTAGTATAGGTTCGGGAGGGCACAATGAGCAGTTCTTC. Encoded protein: CASSIGSGGHNEQFF.

J is TRBJ2-7 and V is TRBV5-4; a weak D match, TRBD1 (6 bases). Germline lookup yields CDR1 SGHNT and CDR2 YYREEE (reference sequence). V was trimmed by 4 bases and J by 7 bases, leaving 18 bases between them. The CDR3 extends over 14 amino acids. CDR3 nucleotides: TGTGCCAGCAGCCAAGAGGCAGGGGCCTTGGAGCAGTACTTC. Its translation is CASSQEAGALEQYF.

The gene calls are TRBV7-8 and TRBJ2-7, with TRBD2 matching over 7 bases. From germline, CDR1 is SGHVS and CDR2 FQNEAQ. V was pared by 1 base and J by 6 bases, with 12 bases of the junction left unmatched. This CDR3 is built from 16 residues. The CDR3 DNA reads as TGTGCCAGCAGCTTAGTTGTTCGGCTAGCGGTCTCCGAGCAGTACTTC. This sequence encodes CASSLVVRLAVSEQYF.

The sample holds a few counts of this clone. This chain links TRBV7-9 with TRBJ2-7, with D tentatively TRBD1 or TRBD2 (5 bases each). This CDR3 comprises 15 residues. Germline V gives CDR1 SEHNR, CDR2 FQNEAQ (reference sequence). Trimming took 1 base from V and 2 from J, leaving 12 bases between them. The CDR3 reads CASSLEYRGAYEQYF. For the CDR3, the DNA is TGTGCCAGCAGCTTAGAATACCGGGGCGCCTACGAGCAGTACTTC.

This chain links TRBV13 with TRBJ2-6; possibly TRBD2 for D (5 bases). Germline CDR1 PRHDT, CDR2 FYEKMQ (reference sequence). The length of the CDR3 is 15 residues. V was trimmed by 4 bases and J by 2 bases, leaving 9 bases between them. The CDR3: CASSSLGAGANVLTF. The CDR3 nucleotides read TGTGCCAGCAGCTCCTTGGGAGCTGGGGCCAACGTCCTGACTTTC.

V usage is TRBV11-1 and J usage is TRBJ2-7; either TRBD1 or TRBD2 may supply D (5 bases each). The V and J ends lost 7 bases and 3 bases respectively, with 13 bases between them. CDR3 size: 13 residues. The germline gives CDR1 SGHAT, CDR2 FQDESV (reference sequence). For the CDR3, the DNA is TGTGCCAGCACCCCTCGGGGCGGCTACGAGCAGTACTTC. Protein sequence: CASTPRGGYEQYF.

The chain is built from TRBV2 and TRBJ2-1; 7 nucleotides match TRBD2. V was clipped by 5 bases and J by 3 bases; unmatched bases: 7. Per the germline V gene, CDR1 is SNHLY and CDR2 is FYNNEI. The CDR3 loop spans 15 amino acids. This CDR3 is CASSPLGGGYNEQFF. For the CDR3, the DNA is TGTGCCAGCAGTCCCCTGGGGGGGGGCTACAATGAGCAGTTCTTC.

This clone was recorded only once. The chain is built from TRBV7-9 and TRBJ2-7; D uncertain. The CDR3 covers 12 residues. V was shortened by 0 bases and J by 4 bases, with 4 bases between the two germline ends. CDR1 and CDR2 from the germline V gene are SEHNR and FQNEAQ (reference sequence). CDR3 sequence: CASSLAAYEQYF. CDR3 nucleotides: TGTGCCAGCAGCTTAGCGGCTTACGAGCAGTACTTC. Based on the CDR3 plus reference TRBV7-9 and TRBJ2-7, the full variable domain is DTGVSQNPRHKITKRGQNVTFRCDPISEHNRLYWYRQTLGQGPEFLTYFQNEAQLEKSRLLSDRFSAERPKGSFSTLEIQRTEQGDSAMYLCASSLAAYEQYFGPGTRLTVT.

This rearrangement joins TRBV7-8 to TRBJ2-5, with 10 bases identical to TRBD2. CDR1 is SGHVS, CDR2 FQNEAQ, per germline. The J segment lost 5 bases and the V segment lost 4 bases, leaving 7 bases of the junction unmatched. This CDR3 region has 15 residues. CDR3 in DNA: TGTGCCAGCAGCTCCAAGCGGGAGGGCTCGGAGACCCAGTACTTC. Translating gives CASSSKREGSETQYF.